The 26 T cell receptor beta chains listed next were all sequenced from one sample in a study of cytomegalovirus exposure and HLA in healthy donors. The PCR had 60 Vbeta and 13 Jbeta primers. Assay used: immunoSEQ multiplex PCR; TCRdb lists only in-frame clones, some missing. The sample lists 160,000 or so clones, roughly four fifths occurring once. The sample consisted of PBMCs. The receptors were sampled from a woman between 50 and 59 years old in good health and CMV-seronegative.

The V and J genes are TRBV4-1 and TRBJ2-2; D is unresolved. In germline, CDR1 is MGHRA, CDR2 YSYEKL. V was trimmed by 0 bases and J by 0 bases, leaving 5 bases between them. CDR3 length equals 15 residues. The CDR3 sequence: CASSQDSANTGELFF. The CDR3 DNA is TGCGCCAGCAGCCAAGACAGCGCGAACACCGGGGAGCTGTTTTTT.

This clone was seen a handful of times. V usage is TRBV2 and J usage is TRBJ1-4; no firm D call. This CDR3 has 14 amino acids. Trimming cost V 7 bases and J 7 bases, with 16 bases left between them. Germline assignment: CDR1 SNHLY and CDR2 FYNNEI. The CDR3 loop reads CASILAASGEKLFF. DNA of the CDR3: TGTGCCAGCATCTTGGCGGCTTCGGGTGAAAAACTGTTTTTT.

This chain links TRBV5-4 with TRBJ2-7; D uncertain. This CDR3 is built from 14 residues. V gave up 0 bases and J gave up 6 bases, with 13 bases separating them. CDR1 is SGHNT, CDR2 YYREEE, per germline (reference sequence). Here the CDR3 DNA reads TGTGCCAGCAGCTTGGACCACAGAACCACCGAGCAGTACTTC. It codes for CASSLDHRTTEQYF. The whole variable domain, remainder taken from reference TRBV5-4 and TRBJ2-7, is ETGVTQSPTHLIKTRGQQVTLRCSSQSGHNTVSWYQQALGQGPQFIFQYYREEENGRGNFPPRFSGLQFPNYSSELNVNALELDDSALYLCASSLDHRTTEQYFGPGTRLTVT.

This chain links TRBV28 with TRBJ1-1; D gene unclear. There are 14 residues in the CDR3. The V gene lost 7 bases and the J gene lost 0 bases, with 12 bases spanning the gap. Per the germline V gene, CDR1 is MDHEN and CDR2 is SYDVKM. CDR3 amino acids: CASTLGPMNTEAFF. The CDR3 DNA is TGTGCCAGCACCCTGGGCCCCATGAACACTGAAGCTTTCTTT.

The chain employs TRBV7-9 and TRBJ2-5; possible D gene TRBD1, 6 bases. The V gene's germline CDR1 is SEHNR and CDR2 FQNEAQ (reference sequence). This CDR3 is 13 amino acids long. Trimming took 5 bases from V and 8 from J, leaving 15 bases between them. The CDR3 sequence: CASSPGQLTTQYF. The DNA for the CDR3 is TGTGCCAGCAGCCCCGGACAGCTCACCACCCAGTACTTC.

This rearrangement joins TRBV28 to TRBJ1-3; TRBD1 might be the D (5 bases). Germline V CDR1 and CDR2: MDHEN, SYDVKM. This CDR3 comprises 14 residues. V lost 6 bases to trimming and J lost 6 bases, with 15 bases between them. Here the CDR3 DNA reads TGTGCCAGCAGCCGGGCCGGGGGGGAAAACACCATATATTTT. It yields the protein CASSRAGGENTIYF.

The V gene is TRBV6-6, the J gene TRBJ1-4; 9 bases are a match to TRBD1. The ends lost 6 bases at V and 8 bases at J; junction bases unmatched: 4. CDR3 length equals 13 residues. CDR1 is MNHNY, CDR2 SVGAGI, per germline (reference sequence). The CDR3 reads CASRGQGGEKLFF. CDR3 nucleotide sequence: TGTGCCAGCAGGGGACAGGGCGGCGAAAAACTGTTTTTT.

This rearrangement joins TRBV7-7 to TRBJ2-5; D perhaps matches TRBD2 (5 bases). The CDR3 consists of 13 residues. Looked up from germline, CDR1 is SSHAT and CDR2 is FNYEAQ (reference sequence). CDR3 nucleotides: TGTGCTAGCTCACTACCCGGGGAAGAGACCCAGTACTTC. It specifies CASSLPGEETQYF.

The chain couples TRBV9 to TRBJ2-3; no reliable D call. Germline CDR1 reads SGDLS; CDR2 reads YYNGEE. The CDR3 spans 14 residues. V was pared by 9 bases and J by 2 bases, with 16 bases between. The CDR3 spells CATTRGALTDTQYF. Written as DNA, the CDR3 is TGTGCCACGACCCGCGGAGCACTCACAGATACGCAGTATTTT.

The V and J genes are TRBV7-2 and TRBJ1-2; no clear D gene. Germline V gene lookup returns CDR1 SGHTA and CDR2 FQGNSA. This CDR3 is 13 amino acids long. Trimming cost V 5 bases and J 2 bases, with 9 bases left between them. In nucleotides, the CDR3 is TGTGCCAGCAGCGTAGGGCAAAACTATGGCTACACCTTC. Its protein is CASSVGQNYGYTF.

The gene calls are TRBV4-1 and TRBJ2-2; D gene unclear. The CDR3 is 13 amino acids. The V gene's germline CDR1 is MGHRA and CDR2 YSYEKL. Trimming took 4 bases from V and 0 from J, leaving 3 bases between them. DNA for the CDR3: TGCGCCAGCAGCCCTACGAACACCGGGGAGCTGTTTTTT. This sequence encodes CASSPTNTGELFF.

The rearrangement uses TRBV6-6 and TRBJ2-5, with 7 bases lining up with TRBD2. Trimming took 5 bases from V and 4 from J; bases not matched to a gene: 4. CDR1 is MNHNY and CDR2 is SVGAGI in the germline V gene (reference sequence). The CDR3 sequence is 13 residues long. The DNA of the CDR3 is TGTGCCAGCAGTAGGACTAGGGGAGAGACCCAGTACTTC. Protein product: CASSRTRGETQYF.

The J gene is TRBJ2-2, the V gene TRBV5-4; 11 nucleotides line up with TRBD2. Trimming took 2 bases from V and 3 from J; bases not matched to a gene: 3. The CDR3 has 16 amino acids. CDR1 is SGHNT and CDR2 is YYREEE in the germline V gene (reference sequence). The CDR3: CASSFSGGGDTGELFF. CDR3 nucleotides: TGTGCCAGCAGCTTTAGCGGGGGGGGTGACACCGGGGAGCTGTTTTTT.

The chain uses TRBV5-4 and TRBJ2-3; TRBD1 might be the D (6 bases). V lost 2 bases and J 2 bases, leaving 15 bases between the germline ends. CDR3 length equals 16 residues. Germline assignment: CDR1 SGHNT and CDR2 YYREEE (reference sequence). The CDR3 DNA reads TGTGCCAGCAGCTTTCCCACCACAGGGAACACAGATACGCAGTATTTT. Protein sequence: CASSFPTTGNTDTQYF.

In its sample, this clone was seen a few times. The J gene is TRBJ2-5, the V gene TRBV6-8, with 9 bases aligning to TRBD2. The end of the DNA aligns better with TRBJ2-7, so the J call may be wrong. This CDR3 has 16 amino acids. Germline lookup yields CDR1 MNHGY and CDR2 SAAAGT. The chain's CDR3 is CASTGWEREEQYEQYF. The CDR3 DNA follows: TGTGCCAGCACCGGCTGGGAGCGGGAGGAGCAGTACGAGCAGTACTTC.

The count of this clone is one. CDR3 amino acids: CASSLRAYNTEAFF. The CDR3 DNA is TGTGCCAGCAGCTTGAGAGCTTACAACACTGAAGCTTTCTTT. The rearrangement links TRBV11-2 to TRBJ1-1, with D hard to call. The germline gives CDR1 SGHAT, CDR2 FQNNGV. Between the trimmed V and J ends, which lost 3 bases and 2 bases, there was a span of 10 bases. The CDR3 runs to 14 residues.

V gene TRBV9 combines with J gene TRBJ2-5, with 9 bases lining up with TRBD2. This CDR3 has 15 amino acids. Trimming removed 0 bases from V and 5 bases from J; junction bases left unmatched: 5. Germline V gene sequence: CDR1 SGDLS, CDR2 YYNGEE. The CDR3 region is CASSVGGGRGETQYF. The CDR3 DNA sequence: TGTGCCAGCAGCGTAGGGGGCGGGAGGGGGGAGACCCAGTACTTC.

The chain has TRBV28 and TRBJ2-5, with 7 bases fitting TRBD2. The DNA end favors TRBJ2-7, so the J call may be wrong. The germline CDR1 and CDR2 sequences are MDHEN and SYDVKM. There are 14 residues in the CDR3. As DNA, the CDR3 is TGTGCCAGCAGTTTTCATCGGGGGGCCTACGAGCAGTACTTC. Encoded protein: CASSFHRGAYEQYF.

The V call is TRBV6-1, the J call TRBJ1-2; 7 bases are a match to TRBD1. With 3 bases clipped from V and 4 bases from J, the junction kept 5 bases outside the gene matches. Germline loops: CDR1 MNHNS, CDR2 SASEGT. The CDR3 is 14 amino acids. The CDR3 DNA reads TGTGCCAGCAGTGACCAGGGACAGATCTATGGCTACACCTTC. Its translation: CASSDQGQIYGYTF.

The genes are TRBV15 and TRBJ2-3; no firm D call. This CDR3 region has 14 residues. The V gene lost 1 base and the J gene lost 3 bases, with 8 bases spanning the gap. Germline V gives CDR1 LNHNV, CDR2 YYDKDF (reference sequence). CDR3 in amino acids: CATSRAATTDTQYF. As DNA, the CDR3 is TGTGCCACCAGCAGAGCGGCGACAACAGATACGCAGTATTTT.

The J gene is TRBJ2-1, the V gene TRBV15; 12 bases align to TRBD2. Germline V gene lookup returns CDR1 LNHNV and CDR2 YYDKDF (reference sequence). This CDR3 is 16 amino acids long. With V trimmed by 0 bases and J by 4 bases, 1 base remained unmatched. The CDR3 is CATSRELAGGYNEQFF. DNA of the CDR3: TGTGCCACCAGCAGAGAGCTAGCGGGAGGGTACAATGAGCAGTTCTTC.

This clone was seen a handful of times. The chain's CDR3 is CASESSGTDTQYF. CDR3 sequence (DNA): TGTGCTAGTGAATCAAGCGGCACAGATACGCAGTATTTT. This chain uses TRBV12-5 with TRBJ2-3; no clear D. V was cut by 7 bases and J by 1 base, with 9 bases left in between. The CDR3 runs 13 residues. Germline V gives CDR1 LGHNT, CDR2 FRNRAP. The variable domain in full, completed from reference TRBV12-5 and TRBJ2-3, reads DARVTQTPRHKVTEMGQEVTMRCQPILGHNTVFWYRQTMMQGLELLAYFRNRAPLDDSGMPKDRFSAEMPDATLATLKIQPSEPRDSAVYFCASESSGTDTQYFGPGTRLTVL.

This clone was picked up a small number of times. The J gene is TRBJ2-3, the V gene TRBV7-2; D is undetermined. Germline CDR1 and CDR2: SGHTA and FQGNSA. The CDR3 is 14 residues long. Trimming pared 0 bases from V and 1 base from J, leaving 5 bases between. The chain's CDR3 is CASSLARGTDTQYF. CDR3 in DNA: TGTGCCAGCAGCTTAGCTCGGGGCACAGATACGCAGTATTTT.

This clone was found a few times. The chain has TRBV28 and TRBJ1-4; no reliable D call. Germline loops: CDR1 MDHEN, CDR2 SYDVKM. The germline V and J ends were trimmed by 4 bases and 7 bases, with 16 bases remaining between them. This CDR3 region has 15 residues. The CDR3 DNA is TGTGCCAGCAGTTGGGAGGCACTGGCTCTTGAAAAACTGTTTTTT. The encoded protein is CASSWEALALEKLFF.

This clone was counted a few times. Other DNA variants within this sample encode the same CDR3. The chain combines TRBV9 with TRBJ1-5; 7 nucleotides line up with TRBD1. CDR1 and CDR2 (germline): SGDLS, YYNGEE. The CDR3 extends over 13 amino acids. With V trimmed by 3 bases and J by 7 bases, 4 bases remained unmatched. DNA for the CDR3: TGTGCCAGCAGCGCCGACAGGGACCAGCCCCAGCATTTT. It yields the protein CASSADRDQPQHF.

J is TRBJ2-2 and V is TRBV4-1; TRBD1 might be the D (7 bases). The germline V and J ends were trimmed by 5 bases and 2 bases, with 18 bases remaining between them. CDR1 is MGHRA and CDR2 is YSYEKL in the germline V gene. The CDR3 runs to 17 residues. The DNA for the CDR3 is TGCGCCAGCAGCTCTCGGGCAGGGGGGCCCAACACCGGGGAGCTGTTTTTT. The encoded protein is CASSSRAGGPNTGELFF.